The T cell receptor beta chain under discussion was sequenced for a study of shared T cell receptors in the human thymus. The repertoire was sequenced with immunoSEQ multiplex PCR; TCRdb's copy has only in-frame clones and lacks some. The sample holds 600,000 to 900,000 clones; roughly 88% are singletons and the top ten take under 0.012%. CDR1 is MDHEN and CDR2 is SYDVKM in the germline V gene. V was shortened by 7 bases and J by 0 bases, with 7 bases between the two germline ends. This CDR3 is 14 amino acids long. These same records also appear under a second study, on human thymus T cells. That study adds: Those donating were healthy Finnish infants in corrective surgery for congenital heart defects. It was from resections taken during corrective heart surgery that the thymus tissue came. Across thymic and blood repertoires, the usage of V and J genes appeared to be biased. Unrelated individuals had highly overlapping thymic repertoires, as reported in related research.

The sequencing sample was made of thymocytes. V usage is TRBV28 and J usage is TRBJ1-6; no clear D gene. The TCR sequence derives from a girl under three years old with a congenital heart defect. CDR3 amino acids: CASTRSSYNSPLHF. The DNA for the CDR3 is TGTGCCAGCACGAGGAGCTCCTATAATTCACCCCTCCACTTT.